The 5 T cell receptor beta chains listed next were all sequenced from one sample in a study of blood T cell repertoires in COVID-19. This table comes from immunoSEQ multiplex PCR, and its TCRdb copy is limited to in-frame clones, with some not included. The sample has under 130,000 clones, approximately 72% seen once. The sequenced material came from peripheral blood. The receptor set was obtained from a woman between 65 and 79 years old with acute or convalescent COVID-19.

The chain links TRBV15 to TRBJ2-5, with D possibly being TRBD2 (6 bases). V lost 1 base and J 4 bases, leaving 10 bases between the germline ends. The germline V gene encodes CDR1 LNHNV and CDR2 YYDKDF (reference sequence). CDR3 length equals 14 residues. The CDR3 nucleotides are TGTGCCACCAGCAGAGGGCGGGGCAGAGAGACCCAGTACTTC. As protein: CATSRGRGRETQYF. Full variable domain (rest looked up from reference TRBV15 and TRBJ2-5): DAMVIQNPRYQVTQFGKPVTLSCSQTLNHNVMYWYQQKSSQAPKLLFHYYDKDFNNEADTPDNFQSRRPNTSFCFLDIRSPGLGDTAMYLCATSRGRGRETQYFGPGTRLLVL.

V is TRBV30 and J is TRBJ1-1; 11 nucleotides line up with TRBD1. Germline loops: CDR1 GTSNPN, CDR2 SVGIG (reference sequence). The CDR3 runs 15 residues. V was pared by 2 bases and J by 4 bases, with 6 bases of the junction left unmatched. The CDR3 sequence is CAWSPRTGGRTEAFF. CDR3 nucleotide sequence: TGTGCCTGGAGTCCCCGGACAGGGGGCCGCACTGAAGCTTTCTTT.

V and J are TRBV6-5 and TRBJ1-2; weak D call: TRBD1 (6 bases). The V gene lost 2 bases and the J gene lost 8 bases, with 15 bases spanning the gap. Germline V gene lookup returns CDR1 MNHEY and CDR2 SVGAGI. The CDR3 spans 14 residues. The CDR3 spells CASSYLGQSGGYTF. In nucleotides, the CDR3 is TGTGCCAGCAGTTACCTAGGACAGTCGGGAGGCTACACCTTC.

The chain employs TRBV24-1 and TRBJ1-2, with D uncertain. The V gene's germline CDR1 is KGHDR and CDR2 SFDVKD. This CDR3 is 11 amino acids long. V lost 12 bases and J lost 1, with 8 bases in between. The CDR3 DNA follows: TGTGCCGCCGCAGATAACTATGGCTACACCTTC. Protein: CAAADNYGYTF.

In DNA form, the CDR3 reads TGTGCCAGCAGTTTATCGACTAATCAGCCCCAGCATTTT. Its protein product is CASSLSTNQPQHF. This chain uses TRBV27 with TRBJ1-5; D unresolved. Trimming removed 0 bases at V and 4 bases at J, with 4 bases between. Germline V gene sequence: CDR1 MNHEY, CDR2 SMNVEV (reference sequence). The length of the CDR3 is 13 residues.